This paragraph reports one TCR beta chain. Its antigen is unknown. This CDR3 comprises 12 residues. Looked up from germline, CDR1 is SQVTM and CDR2 is ANQGSEA. V shed 6 bases and J shed 8 bases, with 13 bases lying between them. The data were obtained in a study of T cell responses to AZD1222 COVID-19 vaccine. Whole-study results and caveats: Nearly half of spike-specific TCRs reportedly target variant regions that are unmutated in the B.1.351 and B.1.1.7 variants. Donors were largely white British and mainly female; clonal diversity was possibly underestimated. CD4 TCRs covered the whole spike, strongest at regions 160-218 and 743-854. When two AZD1222 doses had been given, Spike-specific TCR breadth and depth rose.

The assay was immunoSEQ multiplex PCR, and TCRdb's table has in-frame clones only and misses some. The data hold about 72,000 clones, with about 88% observed a single time. This TCR came from an adult who received the AZD1222 COVID-19 vaccine. The starting material was peripheral blood, obtained 28 days after the second AZD1222 dose. V gene TRBV29-1 combines with J gene TRBJ1-4; D remains unclear. CDR3 in amino acids: CSVDGGGEKLFF. DNA for the CDR3: TGCAGCGTCGACGGAGGTGGGGAAAAACTGTTTTTT.